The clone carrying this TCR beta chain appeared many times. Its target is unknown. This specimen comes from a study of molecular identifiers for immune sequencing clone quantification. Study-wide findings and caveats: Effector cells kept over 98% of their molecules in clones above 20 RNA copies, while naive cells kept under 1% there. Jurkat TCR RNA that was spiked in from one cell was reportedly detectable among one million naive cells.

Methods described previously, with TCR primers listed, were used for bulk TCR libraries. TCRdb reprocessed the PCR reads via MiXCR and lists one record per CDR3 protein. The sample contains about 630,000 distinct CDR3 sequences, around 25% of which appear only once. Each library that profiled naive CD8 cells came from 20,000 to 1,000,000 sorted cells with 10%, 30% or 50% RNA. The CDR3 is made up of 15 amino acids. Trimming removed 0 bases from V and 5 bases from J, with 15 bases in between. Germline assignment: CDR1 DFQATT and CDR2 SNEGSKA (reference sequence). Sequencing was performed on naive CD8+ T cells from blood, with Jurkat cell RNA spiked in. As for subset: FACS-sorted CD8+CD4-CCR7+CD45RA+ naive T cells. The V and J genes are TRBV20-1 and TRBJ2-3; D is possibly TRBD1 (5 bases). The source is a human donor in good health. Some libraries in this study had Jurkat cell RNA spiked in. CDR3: CSARDLQSQEDTQYF. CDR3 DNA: TGCAGTGCTAGAGATCTGCAGTCACAGGAAGATACGCAGTATTTT.